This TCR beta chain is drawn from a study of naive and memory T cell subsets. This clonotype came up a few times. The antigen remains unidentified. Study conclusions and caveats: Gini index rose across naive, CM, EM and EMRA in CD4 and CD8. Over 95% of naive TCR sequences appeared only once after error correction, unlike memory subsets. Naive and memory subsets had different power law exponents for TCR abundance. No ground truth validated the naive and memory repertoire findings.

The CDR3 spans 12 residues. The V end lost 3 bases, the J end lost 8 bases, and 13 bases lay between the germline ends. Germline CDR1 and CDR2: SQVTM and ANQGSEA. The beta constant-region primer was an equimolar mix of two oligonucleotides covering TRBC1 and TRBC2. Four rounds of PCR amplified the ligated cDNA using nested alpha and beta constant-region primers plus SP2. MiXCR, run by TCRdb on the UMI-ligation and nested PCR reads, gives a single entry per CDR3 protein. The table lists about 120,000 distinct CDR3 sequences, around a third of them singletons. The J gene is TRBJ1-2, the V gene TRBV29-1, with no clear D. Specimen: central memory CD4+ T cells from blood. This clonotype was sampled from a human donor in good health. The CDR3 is CSVEGQSGGYTF. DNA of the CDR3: TGCAGCGTTGAGGGTCAGTCGGGAGGCTACACCTTC.